These 2 T cell receptor beta chains were sequenced from one sample in a study of cytomegalovirus exposure and HLA in healthy donors (dated by TCRdb to about 2017). The protocol used for the library was the immunoSEQ multiplex PCR assay. The multiplex PCR relied on a mix of 60 forward primers for TCR Vbeta segments and 13 reverse primers for TCR Jbeta segments. TCRdb obtained this table from immuneACCESS and retained in-frame rearrangements with V and J assigned. These tables miss some clones; where compared with another copy, unresolved V genes account for less than half of the shortfall, and the remainder is unexplained. The sample has 170,000 or so clones on record, about 69% of them singletons. About 2.7% of the sample belongs to the ten largest clones. Sequenced material: PBMCs. Receptors were obtained from a male donor in good health and CMV-seronegative.

The chain links TRBV19 to TRBJ2-3, with 11 bases that match TRBD1. V lost 6 bases to trimming and J lost 4 bases; unmatched junction nucleotides: 3. Germline lookup yields CDR1 LNHDA and CDR2 SQIVND (reference sequence). The CDR3 consists of 14 residues. CDR3 DNA sequence: TGTGCCAGTAGACCGGGACAGGGGGCAGATACGCAGTATTTT. Its translation is CASRPGQGADTQYF.

The chain couples TRBV9 to TRBJ1-2; D may be TRBD1 (5 bases). Trimming took off 0 bases at V and 4 bases at J, with 7 bases between the two ends. Germline V lookup: CDR1 SGDLS, CDR2 YYNGEE. This CDR3 has 13 residues. In nucleotides, the CDR3 is TGTGCCAGCAGCGTAGGGCAGGGCTATGGCTACACCTTC. It encodes CASSVGQGYGYTF.